Sequencing of this TCR beta chain was carried out in a study of response to subunit inactivated influenza vaccine. From the RT-PCR reads, TCRdb called clonotypes with MiXCR, one entry per CDR3 protein. The repertoire has about 520,000 distinct CDR3 sequences, roughly 9.8% of them found once; the top ten carry approximately 12%. Broader study findings: That few new T cells are recruited by each seasonal influenza vaccination was the authors' suggestion.

Germline V gene data show CDR1 as SGHRS and CDR2 as YFSETQ. V dropped 0 bases and J dropped 4 bases, with 13 bases sitting between them. The CDR3 extends over 15 amino acids. This clonotype showed up many times. Its antigen is still unknown. V and J are TRBV5-1 and TRBJ2-5; D tentatively fits TRBD1 or TRBD2 (5 bases each). The TCR originated in a man between 50 and 59 years old who received an inactivated influenza vaccine. Sequencing was performed on PBMCs from blood, taken about 6 weeks after vaccination. This CDR3 is CASSLGGSGGETQYF. The DNA of the CDR3 is TGCGCCAGCAGCTTGGGGGGGAGCGGAGGAGAGACCCAGTACTTC.